The sequence of this T cell receptor (beta chain) was determined in a study of cytomegalovirus exposure and HLA in healthy donors. General study findings and limits: The authors later linked a missense DCLRE1C variant to TCR beta V- and J-gene trimming. A later analysis linked roughly 17,000 TCR beta sequences to HLA alleles at 0.05 false discovery rate. Among CMV-associated TCR beta chains, most appeared HLA-restricted in a later analysis. In an earlier analysis, in roughly 600 donors, most V segments appeared productive either ~90% or ~30% of the time.

Primers for the PCR totalled 60 Vbeta and 13 Jbeta. Data came from immunoSEQ multiplex PCR; TCRdb stores just in-frame clones and leaves some out. The sample lists about 200,000 clones; 60% to 80% were seen once. This clone has just a few counts. What it binds is not known. V was clipped by 4 bases and J by 2 bases, with 24 bases between them. This CDR3 has 18 residues. Germline CDR1 and CDR2: MGHRA and YSYEKL. V gene TRBV4-1 combines with J gene TRBJ2-7; D may be TRBD2 (5 bases). This receptor was identified in a woman in her 30s in good health and CMV-seronegative. The sample was PBMCs. The DNA for the CDR3 is TGCGCCAGCAGCCCCTATTTTCATCCACTAGACGGAACCTACGAGCAGTACTTC. The encoded protein is CASSPYFHPLDGTYEQYF.